The rows below give T cell receptor beta chains drawn from one sample of a study of T cell repertoires in cytomegalovirus infection. Which antigens these TCRs recognize remains unknown. A single record per CDR3 protein comes from TCRdb applying MiXCR to the reads. The sample consists of under 130,000 distinct CDR3 sequences, roughly 39% of them appearing once. The sample in question was CD8+ T cells from cultured PBMCs, obtained from culture after CMV antigen stimulation. All receptors come from a human donor in good health (CMV status not recorded). Some clones in this sample may be carry-over from other donors' samples. CDR3s include the opening cysteine and the closing phenylalanine or tryptophan. Fields, in order: CDR3 protein, CDR3 DNA, clone size, D gene, J gene, V gene, CDR3 length. D genes are given only for firm matches. A row's size may be missing; if present it is once, few, many or a size class.

CDR3: CASSFPLEEVGVTYNEQFF
DNA: TGTGCCAGCAGCTTTCCCTTAGAGGAAGTGGGGGTCACCTACAATGAGCAGTTCTTC
size: few
D: -
J: TRBJ2-1
V: TRBV7-3
length: 19

CDR3: CASTIGQGNTGELFF
DNA: TGTGCCAGTACCATCGGACAGGGGAACACCGGGGAGCTGTTTTTT
size: -
D: TRBD1
J: TRBJ2-2
V: TRBV19
length: 15

CDR3: CASSETPAGGVNEQFF
DNA: TGTGCCAGCAGTGAAACCCCAGCGGGGGGGGTCAATGAGCAGTTCTTC
size: -
D: TRBD2
J: TRBJ2-1
V: TRBV2
length: 16

CDR3: CASSNSGGASDTQYF
DNA: TGTGCCAGCAGCAATAGCGGGGGGGCCTCAGATACGCAGTATTTT
size: -
D: TRBD2
J: TRBJ2-3
V: TRBV7-3
length: 15

CDR3: CASTWGQEQFF
DNA: TGTGCCAGCACCTGGGGGCAAGAGCAGTTCTTC
size: -
D: -
J: TRBJ2-1
V: TRBV7-2
length: 11

CDR3: CASRVDRMNTEAFF
DNA: TGTGCCAGTAGGGTGGACAGAATGAACACTGAAGCTTTCTTT
size: -
D: -
J: TRBJ1-1
V: TRBV19
length: 14

CDR3: CASSPAAGGGHYGYTF
DNA: TGTGCCAGCAGCCCTGCGGCAGGGGGCGGGCACTATGGCTACACCTTC
size: -
D: TRBD1
J: TRBJ1-2
V: TRBV5-6
length: 16

CDR3: CASSLLEGGEKNEQFF
DNA: TGTGCCAGCAGTTTACTCGAGGGGGGGGAGAAGAATGAGCAGTTCTTC
size: -
D: -
J: TRBJ2-1
V: TRBV27
length: 16

CDR3: CASSSTSGGASTDTQYF
DNA: TGCGCCAGCAGCTCGACTAGCGGGGGGGCTAGCACAGATACGCAGTATTTT
size: few
D: TRBD2
J: TRBJ2-3
V: TRBV5-1
length: 17

CDR3: CASSFVENEQFF
DNA: TGTGCCAGCAGCTTCGTAGAAAACGAGCAGTTCTTC
size: few
D: -
J: TRBJ2-1
V: TRBV11-2
length: 12

CDR3: CASSALSGGSDTQYF
DNA: TGTGCCAGCAGCGCCCTCTCCGGCGGATCAGATACGCAGTATTTT
size: few
D: -
J: TRBJ2-3
V: TRBV9
length: 15

CDR3: CASPGQHNYGYTF
DNA: TGTGCCAGCCCGGGACAGCATAACTATGGCTACACCTTC
size: -
D: TRBD1
J: TRBJ1-2
V: TRBV2
length: 13

CDR3: CASTWSLGPSTGELFF
DNA: TGTGCCAGCACTTGGTCCCTGGGACCGAGCACCGGGGAGCTGTTTTTT
size: -
D: -
J: TRBJ2-2
V: TRBV28
length: 16

CDR3: CASSQETQGFYEQYF
DNA: TGTGCCAGCAGCCAAGAAACGCAGGGGTTTTACGAGCAGTACTTC
size: -
D: -
J: TRBJ2-7
V: TRBV14
length: 15

CDR3: CASSENRARGIVDEQFF
DNA: TGTGCCAGTAGTGAGAATCGGGCGCGGGGGATCGTCGATGAGCAGTTCTTC
size: -
D: TRBD2
J: TRBJ2-1
V: TRBV19
length: 17

CDR3: CASSLGLTDTQYF
DNA: TGTGCCAGCAGTTTAGGACTTACAGATACGCAGTATTTT
size: -
D: -
J: TRBJ2-3
V: TRBV27
length: 13

CDR3: CASSSKIEQFF
DNA: TGTGCCAGCAGTTCTAAAATTGAGCAGTTCTTC
size: many
D: -
J: TRBJ2-1
V: TRBV27
length: 11

CDR3: CASSFPPSGDPNEQFF
DNA: TGTGCCAGCAGTTTCCCGCCTAGCGGGGATCCCAACGAGCAGTTCTTC
size: -
D: TRBD2
J: TRBJ2-1
V: TRBV28
length: 16

CDR3: CASSYQGFGELFF
DNA: TGTGCCAGCAGCTACCAGGGGTTCGGGGAGCTGTTTTTT
size: -
D: -
J: TRBJ2-2
V: TRBV11-1
length: 13

CDR3: CASSMVWTDTQYF
DNA: TGTGCCAGTAGTATGGTGTGGACAGATACGCAGTATTTT
size: few
D: -
J: TRBJ2-3
V: TRBV19
length: 13

CDR3: CASGLVEWEQNSPLHF
DNA: TGTGCTAGTGGTTTGGTAGAGTGGGAACAGAATTCACCCCTCCACTTT
size: -
D: -
J: TRBJ1-6
V: TRBV12-5
length: 16

CDR3: CSARELAGAPSSYNEQFF
DNA: TGCAGTGCTAGAGAACTAGCGGGGGCCCCGAGCTCCTACAATGAGCAGTTCTTC
size: -
D: TRBD2
J: TRBJ2-1
V: TRBV20-1
length: 18

CDR3: CAISENGLTNTIYF
DNA: TGTGCCATCAGTGAGAACGGGTTGACAAACACCATATATTTT
size: -
D: -
J: TRBJ1-3
V: TRBV10-3
length: 14

CDR3: CASRVVAGGLSSYNEQFF
DNA: TGCGCCAGCAGGGTAGTAGCGGGGGGACTTAGCTCCTACAATGAGCAGTTCTTC
size: -
D: TRBD2
J: TRBJ2-1
V: TRBV5-1
length: 18

CDR3: CASSDDPREGSRQPQHF
DNA: TGTGCCAGCAGTGACGATCCTAGGGAGGGAAGCCGTCAGCCCCAGCATTTT
size: -
D: -
J: TRBJ1-5
V: TRBV2
length: 17

CDR3: CASSLAGTGINQPQHF
DNA: TGTGCCAGCAGTTTAGCCGGGACAGGGATTAATCAGCCCCAGCATTTT
size: -
D: TRBD1
J: TRBJ1-5
V: TRBV12-3/TRBV12-4
length: 16

CDR3: CATRPGEYNEQFF
DNA: TGTGCCACCCGGCCGGGGGAGTACAATGAGCAGTTCTTC
size: -
D: -
J: TRBJ2-1
V: TRBV15
length: 13

CDR3: CASSYPGGYEQYF
DNA: TGTGCCAGCAGTTACCCAGGGGGCTACGAGCAGTACTTC
size: -
D: TRBD1
J: TRBJ2-7
V: TRBV6-5
length: 13

CDR3: CASSFTGEGAFF
DNA: TGTGCCAGCAGCTTTACGGGGGAGGGAGCTTTCTTT
size: -
D: -
J: TRBJ1-1
V: TRBV5-4
length: 12

CDR3: CASSLDHNPARRYGYTF
DNA: TGTGCCAGCAGCTTAGATCACAACCCCGCGAGGCGATATGGCTACACCTTC
size: -
D: -
J: TRBJ1-2
V: TRBV11-2
length: 17

CDR3: CASSRRDGEPYEQYF
DNA: TGTGCCAGCAGCCGACGGGACGGCGAGCCCTACGAGCAGTACTTC
size: -
D: -
J: TRBJ2-7
V: TRBV12-3/TRBV12-4
length: 15

CDR3: CASSPGALNEKLFF
DNA: TGTGCCAGCAGCCCTGGAGCCTTAAATGAAAAACTGTTTTTT
size: -
D: -
J: TRBJ1-4
V: TRBV12-3/TRBV12-4
length: 14

CDR3: CASGETGGVEQFF
DNA: TGTGCCAGCGGAGAGACAGGGGGAGTTGAGCAGTTCTTC
size: -
D: TRBD1
J: TRBJ2-1
V: TRBV6-1
length: 13

CDR3: CSVEDPLRGLAGGMETQYF
DNA: TGCAGCGTTGAAGATCCACTTCGAGGTCTAGCGGGGGGCATGGAGACCCAGTACTTC
size: -
D: TRBD2
J: TRBJ2-5
V: TRBV29-1
length: 19

CDR3: CASSYGLGGNQETQYF
DNA: TGTGCCAGCAGTTACGGGCTAGGGGGGAACCAAGAGACCCAGTACTTC
size: -
D: -
J: TRBJ2-5
V: TRBV6-6
length: 16

CDR3: CSAREWDYEQYF
DNA: TGCAGTGCTAGAGAGTGGGACTACGAGCAGTACTTC
size: -
D: -
J: TRBJ2-7
V: TRBV20-1
length: 12

CDR3: CASSATGNTYNEQFF
DNA: TGTGCCAGCAGCGCGACAGGGAACACCTACAATGAGCAGTTCTTC
size: once
D: TRBD1
J: TRBJ2-1
V: TRBV9
length: 15